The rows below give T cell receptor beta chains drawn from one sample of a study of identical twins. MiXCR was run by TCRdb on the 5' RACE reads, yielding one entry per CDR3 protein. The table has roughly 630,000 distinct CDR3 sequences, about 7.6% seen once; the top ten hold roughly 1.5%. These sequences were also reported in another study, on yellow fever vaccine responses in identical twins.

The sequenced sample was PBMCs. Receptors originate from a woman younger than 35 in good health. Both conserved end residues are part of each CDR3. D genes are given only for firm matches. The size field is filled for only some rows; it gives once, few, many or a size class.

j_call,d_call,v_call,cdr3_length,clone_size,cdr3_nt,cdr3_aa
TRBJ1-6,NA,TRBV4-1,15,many,TGCGCCAGCAGCGGGAAAAGGAGACCGCATTCACCCCTCCACTTT,CASSGKRRPHSPLHF
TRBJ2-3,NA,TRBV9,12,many,TGTGCCAGCAGCCCCATTTTAGATACGCAGTATTTT,CASSPILDTQYF
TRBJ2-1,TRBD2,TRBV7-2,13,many,TGTGCCAGCAAAGGACTAGCGGGAAATGAGCAGTTCTTC,CASKGLAGNEQFF
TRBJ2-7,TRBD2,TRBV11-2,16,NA,TGTGCCAGCAGCGGCCGACTAGCGGGAGGGCCTTACGAGCAGTACTTC,CASSGRLAGGPYEQYF
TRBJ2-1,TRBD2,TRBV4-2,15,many,TGTGCCAGCAGCCAAAATGCGGGGGATTGGAATGAGCAGTTCTTC,CASSQNAGDWNEQFF
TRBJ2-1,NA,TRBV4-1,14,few,TGCGCCAGCAGCCAACTCAGGGGGGGTCATGAGCAGTTCTTC,CASSQLRGGHEQFF
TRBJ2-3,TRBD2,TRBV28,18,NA,TGTGCCAGCACCTCTCGAAGGTGGGGGGCGCGGGAGGCAGATACGCAGTATTTT,CASTSRRWGAREADTQYF
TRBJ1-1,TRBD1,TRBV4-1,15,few,TGCGCCAGCAGCCAAGCCGGGACAGCGAACACTGAAGCTTTCTTT,CASSQAGTANTEAFF
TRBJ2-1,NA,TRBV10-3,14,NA,TGTGCCATCAGTGAACGGGGACGCTACAATGAGCAGTTCTTC,CAISERGRYNEQFF
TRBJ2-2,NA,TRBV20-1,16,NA,TGCAGTGCTAGGGCCGACAGAACCTCGAACACCGGGGAGCTGTTTTTT,CSARADRTSNTGELFF
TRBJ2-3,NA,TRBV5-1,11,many,TGCGCCAGCAGCTTCGAGGGTACGCAGTATTTT,CASSFEGTQYF
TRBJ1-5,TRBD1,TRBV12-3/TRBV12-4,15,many,TGTGCCAGCAGTTTACTTTCAGGGGGCGCGGAGCCCCAGCATTTT,CASSLLSGGAEPQHF
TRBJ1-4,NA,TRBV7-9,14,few,TGTGCCAGCAGCTTAGGCCAGGTTGATGAAAAACTGTTTTTT,CASSLGQVDEKLFF
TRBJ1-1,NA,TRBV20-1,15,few,TGCAGTGCTAGGGCAATGCACGGCGGCAACACTGAAGCTTTCTTT,CSARAMHGGNTEAFF
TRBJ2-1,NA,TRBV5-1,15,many,TGCGCCAGCAGAAAAGTTCCTTTGATTTACAATGAGCAGTTCTTC,CASRKVPLIYNEQFF
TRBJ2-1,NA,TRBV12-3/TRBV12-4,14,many,TGTGCCAGCAGTTTAGGTGAACTCAAAAATGAGCAGTTCTTC,CASSLGELKNEQFF
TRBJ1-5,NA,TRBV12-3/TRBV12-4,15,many,TGTGCCAGCAGTTTAGGCAGGCTGAGCAATCAGCCCCAGCATTTT,CASSLGRLSNQPQHF
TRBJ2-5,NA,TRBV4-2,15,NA,TGTGCCAGCAGCCAAGATAGTGATAGCGTGAAGACCCAGTACTTC,CASSQDSDSVKTQYF
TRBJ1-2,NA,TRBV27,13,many,TGTGCCAGCAGTTCCCGACCTAACTATGGCTACACCTTC,CASSSRPNYGYTF
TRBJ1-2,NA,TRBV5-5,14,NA,TGTGCCAGCAAACAGGGACCACAGGAATATGGCTACACCTTC,CASKQGPQEYGYTF
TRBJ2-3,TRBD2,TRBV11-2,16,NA,TGTGCCAGCAGCTTATTGGGGGGGACTAGCACAGATACGCAGTATTTT,CASSLLGGTSTDTQYF
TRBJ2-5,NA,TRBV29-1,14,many,TGCAGCGTGATCAAAACAGGGGAGGTGGGGACCCAGTACTTC,CSVIKTGEVGTQYF
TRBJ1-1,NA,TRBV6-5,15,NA,TGTGCCAGCAGCTACACCCAAATATCCGGGACGAAAGCTTTCTTT,CASSYTQISGTKAFF
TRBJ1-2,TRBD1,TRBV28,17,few,TGTGCCAGCAGTTTTCCCGGGACAGGGGGCGCCAACTATGGCTACACCTTC,CASSFPGTGGANYGYTF
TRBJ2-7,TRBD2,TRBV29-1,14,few,TGCAGCGTTGAGCGACTAGCGGGAGGCCACGAGCAGTACTTC,CSVERLAGGHEQYF
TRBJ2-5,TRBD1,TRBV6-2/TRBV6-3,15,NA,TGTGCCAGCAGCCCCTCGGGACAGGTTAGGGAGACCCAGTACTTC,CASSPSGQVRETQYF
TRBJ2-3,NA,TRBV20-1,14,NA,TGCAGTGCTATTAGCGGATCTAGCACAGATACGCAGTATTTT,CSAISGSSTDTQYF
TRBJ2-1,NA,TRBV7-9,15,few,TGTGCCAGCAGCTTAGTCAGGGTAGCTGACAATGAGCAGTTCTTC,CASSLVRVADNEQFF
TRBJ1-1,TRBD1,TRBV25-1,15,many,TGTGCCAGCAGTGATGACAGGGGGCACGGTTGGAAAGCTTTCTTT,CASSDDRGHGWKAFF
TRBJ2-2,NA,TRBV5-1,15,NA,TGCGCCAGCAGCTTGACGGGCAGGGGCTCCGGGGAGCTGTTTTTT,CASSLTGRGSGELFF
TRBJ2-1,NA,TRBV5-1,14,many,TGCGCCAGCAGCTTGGGGGGGACGGACAATGAGCAGTTCTTC,CASSLGGTDNEQFF
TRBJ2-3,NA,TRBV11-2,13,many,TGTGCCAGCAGCTTACTCCGCACAGATACGCAGTATTTT,CASSLLRTDTQYF
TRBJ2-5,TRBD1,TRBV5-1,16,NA,TGCGCCAGCAGCTTTACCACCGGGACAGCTCAAGAGACCCAGTACTTC,CASSFTTGTAQETQYF